This T cell receptor (beta chain) was observed in a study of T cells in Graves' hyperthyroidism and ophthalmopathy. On this clonotype: Its antigen is not identified.

Study-wide results and caveats: Before onset, ophthalmopathy was predicted by the model a median around 6.2 months earlier. Appearing also in blood were most of the thyroid clonotypes expanded above 0.001.

Amplification of TCR beta CDR3 regions was performed using RNA transcripts as template. The HTBI primer set drove a first-round RT-PCR of the TCR CDR3. TCRdb used MiXCR to reprocess the multiplex PCR reads, holding one entry per CDR3 protein. This table holds about 570,000 distinct CDR3 sequences, roughly 15% found once. Stable Graves' hyperthyroidism meant no ophthalmopathy progression within 18 months. Sequences were obtained from blood. The clonotype was recovered from a woman aged 40 to 50 with Graves' hyperthyroidism.

As DNA, the CDR3 is TGTGCCACCAGCAGAGATTCGGGGGGGCGAGTCAATGAGCAGTTCTTC. Its protein product is CATSRDSGGRVNEQFF. This chain joins TRBV15 and TRBJ2-1; the match to TRBD2 covers 8 bases. This CDR3 region has 16 residues. V lost 0 bases to trimming and J lost 6 bases; unmatched junction nucleotides: 7. Per the germline V gene, CDR1 is LNHNV and CDR2 is YYDKDF (reference sequence).